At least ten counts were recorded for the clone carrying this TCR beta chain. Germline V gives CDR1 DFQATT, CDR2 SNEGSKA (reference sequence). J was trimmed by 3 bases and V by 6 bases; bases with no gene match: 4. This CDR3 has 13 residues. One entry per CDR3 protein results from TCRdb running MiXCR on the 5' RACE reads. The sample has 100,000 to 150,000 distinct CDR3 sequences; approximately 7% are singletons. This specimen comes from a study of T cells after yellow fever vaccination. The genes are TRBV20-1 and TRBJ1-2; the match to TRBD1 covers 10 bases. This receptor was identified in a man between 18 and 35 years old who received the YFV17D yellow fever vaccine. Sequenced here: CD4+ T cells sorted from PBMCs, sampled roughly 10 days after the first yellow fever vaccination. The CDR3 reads CSARTGGDYGYTF. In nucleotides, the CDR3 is TGCAGTGCGCGGACAGGGGGGGACTATGGCTACACCTTC.